The 14 T cell receptor beta chains in this list originate from one sample, sequenced in a study of cytomegalovirus exposure and HLA in healthy donors. Primers for the PCR totalled 60 Vbeta and 13 Jbeta. Generated by immunoSEQ multiplex PCR, the TCRdb table keeps only in-frame clones and is missing some. This sample has roughly 140,000 clones, with roughly 80% found just once. The sample comprised PBMCs. The source is a boy aged 2 to 9 in good health and CMV-seronegative.

J is TRBJ2-5 and V is TRBV28; 9 bases map to TRBD2. Germline V gives CDR1 MDHEN, CDR2 SYDVKM. The CDR3 runs to 16 residues. Trimming took 0 bases from V and 4 from J; bases not matched to a gene: 6. DNA of the CDR3: TGTGCCAGCAGTTTATGGCTTGCGGGAGGGGTAGAGACCCAGTACTTC. It is translated as CASSLWLAGGVETQYF.

The rearrangement links TRBV7-9 to TRBJ2-1; D gene unclear. V was cut by 2 bases and J by 0 bases, with 8 bases left in between. Germline V CDR1 and CDR2: SEHNR, FQNEAQ (reference sequence). This CDR3 is built from 15 residues. CDR3 bases: TGTGCCAGCAGCTTAAAAGAACTCTCCTACAATGAGCAGTTCTTC. Residues: CASSLKELSYNEQFF.

The chain combines TRBV16 with TRBJ1-4; D ambiguous. Germline CDR1 KGHSY, CDR2 FQNENV. The CDR3 runs to 13 residues. Trimming cost V 5 bases and J 5 bases, with 9 bases left between them. The CDR3 nucleotides read TGTGCCAGCAGCTTCGAGCGGAATGAAAAACTGTTTTTT. Translation gives CASSFERNEKLFF.

The V call is TRBV6-5, the J call TRBJ2-7, with TRBD1 identical over 9 bases. J lost 5 bases, V lost 6 bases, and 5 bases had no gene match. The germline V gene has CDR1 MNHEY and CDR2 SVGAGI. CDR3 size: 13 residues. CDR3 in DNA: TGTGCCAGCAGCCGGGACAGGGTGCACGAGCAGTACTTC. The encoded protein is CASSRDRVHEQYF.

This clone was found a few times. The chain joins TRBV6-5 to TRBJ1-2; TRBD1 matches at 7 bases. Trimming took 7 bases from V and 4 from J; bases not matched to a gene: 9. The CDR3 covers 14 residues. Per the germline V gene, CDR1 is MNHEY and CDR2 is SVGAGI. CDR3 residues: CASTSTGYSYGYTF. CDR3 DNA: TGTGCCAGCACATCGACAGGGTACAGCTATGGCTACACCTTC.

In this sample, this clone turned up a few times. The chain employs TRBV6-5 and TRBJ1-4, with D unclear. This CDR3 is 14 amino acids long. V was cut by 6 bases and J by 0 bases, with 8 bases left in between. Germline V lookup: CDR1 MNHEY, CDR2 SVGAGI. CDR3 residues: CASRETTTNEKLFF. DNA of the CDR3: TGTGCCAGCAGGGAGACGACAACTAATGAAAAACTGTTTTTT.

The J gene is TRBJ1-1, the V gene TRBV7-9; D unclear. V dropped 2 bases and J dropped 1 base, with 14 bases sitting between them. Germline CDR1 and CDR2: SEHNR and FQNEAQ (reference sequence). The CDR3 is made up of 16 amino acids. Here the CDR3 DNA reads TGTGCCAGCAGCTTAATCGGGGAAGGGAAGAACACTGAAGCTTTCTTT. Amino acids: CASSLIGEGKNTEAFF.

The chain combines TRBV21-1 with TRBJ2-7; the table's D call of TRBD2 was not tested on the DNA. TRBV21-1 is a pseudogene. CDR3 size: 14 residues. The CDR3 is CASSKEGLAHEQYF. Here the CDR3 DNA reads TGTGCCAGCAGCAAAGAGGGACTAGCCCACGAGCAGTACTTC.

The chain uses TRBV2 and TRBJ1-2; D gene uncertain. Deletions cut 6 bases from V and 6 bases from J, with 11 bases between. In germline, CDR1 is SNHLY, CDR2 FYNNEI. The CDR3 consists of 12 residues. The CDR3 loop is CASRSQFNGYTF. CDR3 in DNA: TGTGCCAGCAGGTCGCAGTTCAATGGCTACACCTTC.

The chain recombines TRBV21-1 with TRBJ2-1; the table's TRBD2 call for D was not verified on the DNA. TRBV21-1 is noted as a pseudogene. This CDR3 is built from 12 residues. The CDR3 protein is CASSSEGCEQFF. CDR3 DNA sequence: TGTGCCAGCAGCAGCGAGGGATGTGAGCAGTTCTTC.

The J gene is TRBJ2-1, the V gene TRBV5-4; D may be TRBD2 (5 bases). Germline V CDR1 and CDR2: SGHNT, YYREEE (reference sequence). The length of the CDR3 is 12 residues. Trimming took off 4 bases at V and 9 bases at J, with 11 bases between the two ends. DNA of the CDR3: TGTGCCAGCAGCGATGCGGGTCGTGAGCAGTTCTTC. It codes for CASSDAGREQFF.

The chain couples TRBV25-1 to TRBJ2-5; the D gene is possibly TRBD1 (5 bases). The J call may be wrong; the DNA end is better matched by TRBJ2-7. CDR1 and CDR2 from the germline V gene are MGHDK and SYGVNS. The CDR3 is made up of 13 amino acids. CDR3 region: CASSEQGLYEQYF. DNA for the CDR3: TGTGCCAGCAGTGAACAGGGCCTCTACGAGCAGTACTTC.

The chain combines TRBV29-1 with TRBJ2-2; D may be TRBD1 (6 bases). The germline V gene has CDR1 SQVTM and CDR2 ANQGSEA. This CDR3 is built from 13 residues. For the CDR3, the DNA is TGCAACCCCGGGACACCGAACACCGGGGAGCTGTTTTTT. This encodes CNPGTPNTGELFF.

This sequence joins TRBV19 and TRBJ2-5; no reliable D call. V lost 1 base and J lost 4, with 10 bases in between. CDR3 size: 14 residues. Germline V gene data show CDR1 as LNHDA and CDR2 as SQIVND (reference sequence). The CDR3 region is CASSIGPGRETQYF. CDR3 nucleotide sequence: TGTGCCAGTAGTATAGGTCCGGGTCGAGAGACCCAGTACTTC.